Below are 23 T cell receptor beta chains sequenced from a single sample in a study of OX40 agonist ivuxolimab in advanced cancers. The protocol was immunoSEQ multiplex PCR, while the TCRdb copy is restricted to in-frame clones and leaves out a portion. The data hold over 50,000 clones, with approximately 90% observed a single time. The sequencing used CD4+ or CD8+ T cells sorted from blood, collected in a trial of the OX40 agonist ivuxolimab. All receptors derive from an adult with an advanced solid tumor such as melanoma, head and neck, liver or kidney cancer.

The gene calls are TRBV11-2 and TRBJ2-3; possible D gene TRBD2, 6 bases. V lost 2 bases and J 3 bases, leaving 9 bases between the germline ends. Germline loops: CDR1 SGHAT, CDR2 FQNNGV. The CDR3 has 14 amino acids. For the CDR3, the DNA is TGTGCCAGCAGCTTATCGCGGGATACAGATACGCAGTATTTT. Translating gives CASSLSRDTDTQYF.

This clone came up once. The rearrangement links TRBV6-5 to TRBJ1-1; D is ambiguous. This CDR3 is built from 15 residues. The germline V gene encodes CDR1 MNHEY and CDR2 SVGAGI. Trimming left V 2 bases short and J 4 bases short, with 14 bases between. CDR3 sequence reads: CASSYETGILTEAFF. The CDR3, as DNA: TGTGCCAGCAGTTACGAAACCGGGATCCTCACTGAAGCTTTCTTT.

The chain joins TRBV7-9 to TRBJ2-3; D is uncertain. This CDR3 has 13 residues. V was trimmed by 2 bases and J by 4 bases, leaving 7 bases between them. Germline V lookup: CDR1 SEHNR, CDR2 FQNEAQ (reference sequence). The CDR3 reads CASSLPLADTQYF. CDR3 in DNA: TGTGCCAGCAGCTTACCGTTGGCAGATACGCAGTATTTT.

The rearrangement joins TRBV11-2 to TRBJ2-7; possibly TRBD1 for D (6 bases). Trimming stripped 4 bases from V and 7 bases from J, with 11 bases between. Germline V gene lookup returns CDR1 SGHAT and CDR2 FQNNGV. The CDR3 contains 12 residues. The DNA of the CDR3 is TGTGCCAGCAGCTGGACAGAAGGTGAGCAGTACTTC. This translates into CASSWTEGEQYF.

The rearrangement uses TRBV16 and TRBJ1-1; possibly TRBD1 for D (5 bases). Trimming shortened V by 5 bases and J by 4 bases, and 14 bases separated the two germline ends. CDR1 is KGHSY and CDR2 is FQNENV in the germline V gene. The CDR3 sequence is 14 residues long. CDR3 protein: CASSDPQGFTEAFF. DNA of the CDR3: TGTGCCAGCAGCGACCCGCAGGGTTTCACTGAAGCTTTCTTT. The variable domain in full, completed from reference TRBV16 and TRBJ1-1, reads GEEVAQTPKHLVRGEGQKAKLYCAPIKGHSYVFWYQQVLKNEFKFLISFQNENVFDETGMPKERFSAKCLPNSPCSLEIQATKLEDSAVYFCASSDPQGFTEAFFGQGTRLTVV.

The gene calls are TRBV21-1 and TRBJ1-5; TRBD1 reflects the table's D call only, with no check against the DNA. TRBV21-1 is recorded as a pseudogene. CDR3 length equals 21 residues. CDR3 loop: CASSKDSTGGETTESNQPQHF. CDR3 in DNA: TGTGCCAGCAGCAAAGATAGTACAGGGGGCGAGACTACCGAATCTAATCAGCCCCAGCATTTT.

This clone has just a few counts. The rearrangement uses TRBV27 and TRBJ2-2; D uncertain. Germline-derived CDR1 and CDR2 are MNHEY and SMNVEV (reference sequence). V was pared by 4 bases and J by 6 bases, with 12 bases between. CDR3 size: 14 residues. The CDR3 loop is CASSSSSWAGELFF. DNA of the CDR3: TGTGCCAGCAGTTCCTCATCCTGGGCCGGGGAGCTGTTTTTT.

The chain employs TRBV30 and TRBJ1-1, with D unclear. CDR3 size: 15 residues. From germline, CDR1 is GTSNPN and CDR2 SVGIG (reference sequence). Trimming left V 5 bases short and J 0 bases short, with 16 bases between. The CDR3 protein is CAWCLGEYMNTEAFF. The DNA of the CDR3 is TGTGCCTGGTGTCTCGGGGAATACATGAACACTGAAGCTTTCTTT.

The chain uses TRBV6-5 and TRBJ1-4; unclear D gene. CDR3 length: 11 amino acids. Germline CDR1 and CDR2: MNHEY and SVGAGI. With 4 bases removed from V and 3 bases from J, the gap between germline ends came to 0 bases. CDR3 residues: CASSSNEKLFF. CDR3 coding DNA: TGTGCCAGCAGTTCTAATGAAAAACTGTTTTTT.

DNA of the CDR3: TGTGCCAGCTCACCACCCTCCGAAGATCCCTACAATGAGCAGTTCTTC. It translates to CASSPPSEDPYNEQFF. The rearrangement joins TRBV18 to TRBJ2-1; D call uncertain. The V end was cut by 0 bases, the J end by 2 bases, with 11 bases between. Germline V gene lookup returns CDR1 KGHSH and CDR2 LQKENI. This CDR3 is built from 16 residues.

CDR3 coding DNA: TGTGCCAGCAGTTTAACTGGGGGGCATGAAAAACTGTTTTTT. Translated: CASSLTGGHEKLFF. The V gene is TRBV28, the J gene TRBJ1-4; tentatively, D is TRBD1 (6 bases). Germline CDR1 is MDHEN and CDR2 is SYDVKM. CDR3 length: 14 residues. Trimming pared 2 bases from V and 6 bases from J, leaving 10 bases between.

The V gene is TRBV7-9, the J gene TRBJ2-7; D may be TRBD1 (5 bases). CDR1 and CDR2 from the germline V gene are SEHNR and FQNEAQ (reference sequence). Trimming removed 8 bases at V and 6 bases at J, with 8 bases between. This CDR3 is 10 amino acids long. The CDR3 bases are TGTGCCAGCGGGGCCTCCGAGCAGTACTTC. Protein sequence: CASGASEQYF.

Only one count was recorded for this clone. CDR3 sequence: CASSPGGGQPQHF. The DNA of the CDR3 is TGTGCCAGCAGTCCAGGTGGGGGTCAGCCCCAGCATTTT. J is TRBJ1-5 and V is TRBV27; weak D call: TRBD1 (5 bases). The CDR3 spans 13 residues. V lost 5 bases, J lost 6 bases, and 11 bases lay in between. Germline CDR1 reads MNHEY; CDR2 reads SMNVEV (reference sequence).

V usage is TRBV30 and J usage is TRBJ2-5, with a weak D call TRBD2 (7 bases). This CDR3 is 14 amino acids long. V lost 1 base, J lost 2 bases, and 11 bases lay in between. The germline CDR1 and CDR2 sequences are GTSNPN and SVGIG (reference sequence). The CDR3 DNA sequence: TGTGCCTGGAGTGAGGGGGGACTACAAGAGACCCAGTACTTC. Its translation: CAWSEGGLQETQYF.

V is TRBV9 and J is TRBJ2-3; D not certain. This CDR3 is built from 14 residues. The V gene's germline CDR1 is SGDLS and CDR2 YYNGEE. With 4 bases removed from V and 0 bases from J, the gap between germline ends came to 9 bases. The CDR3 region is CASSSRKSTDTQYF. CDR3 sequence (DNA): TGTGCCAGCAGCTCTAGAAAGAGCACAGATACGCAGTATTTT.

This clone appeared once. The gene calls are TRBV9 and TRBJ1-3, with 9 bases identical to TRBD1. This CDR3 contains 15 residues. Germline V gives CDR1 SGDLS, CDR2 YYNGEE. Losses at the gene ends were 3 bases for V and 0 bases for J; bases not matched to a gene: 1. The DNA of the CDR3 is TGTGCCAGCAGCGAGACAGGGGGCTCTGGAAACACCATATATTTT. Its protein product is CASSETGGSGNTIYF.

V and J are TRBV6-6 and TRBJ2-7, with D perhaps TRBD2 (5 bases). Trimming removed 2 bases at V and 5 bases at J, with 7 bases between. The CDR3 is 12 amino acids. Germline V CDR1 and CDR2: MNHNY, SVGAGI (reference sequence). The CDR3 loop is CASSYAGDEQYF. The CDR3, as DNA: TGTGCCAGCAGTTACGCGGGTGACGAGCAGTACTTC.

The rearrangement links TRBV19 to TRBJ1-1; tentatively, D is TRBD1 (5 bases). The V and J ends lost 6 bases and 3 bases respectively, with 14 bases between them. Germline-derived CDR1 and CDR2 are LNHDA and SQIVND (reference sequence). The CDR3 loop spans 14 amino acids. The chain's CDR3 is CASSPREWYTEAFF. DNA for the CDR3: TGTGCCAGTAGCCCCAGGGAATGGTACACTGAAGCTTTCTTT.

The rearrangement joins TRBV6-5 to TRBJ2-3; D not resolved. In germline, CDR1 is MNHEY, CDR2 SVGAGI. The CDR3 consists of 13 residues. V was trimmed by 6 bases and J by 1 base, leaving 8 bases between them. In nucleotides, the CDR3 is TGTGCCAGCAGACAATTCGGCACAGATACGCAGTATTTT. Protein sequence: CASRQFGTDTQYF.

The chain couples TRBV30 to TRBJ2-7, with D unclear. Trimming took off 0 bases at V and 0 bases at J, with 6 bases between the two ends. Germline CDR1 reads GTSNPN; CDR2 reads SVGIG (reference sequence). The CDR3 sequence is 13 residues long. Here the CDR3 reads CAWSVGSSYEQYF. The CDR3 nucleotides are TGTGCCTGGAGTGTTGGCAGCTCCTACGAGCAGTACTTC.

The chain links TRBV4-1 to TRBJ1-1; no clear D gene. V lost 5 bases to trimming and J lost 2 bases, with 9 bases between them. Germline V gene lookup returns CDR1 MGHRA and CDR2 YSYEKL. This CDR3 has 13 residues. CDR3 DNA: TGCGCCAGCAGCACGACCGTAAACACTGAAGCTTTCTTT. Protein: CASSTTVNTEAFF.

The DNA for the CDR3 is TGTGCCAGCAGTGCCTATAATTCACCCCTCCACTTT. Protein sequence: CASSAYNSPLHF. The chain is built from TRBV6-5 and TRBJ1-6; no reliable D call. The ends were cut back, 5 bases at V and 2 bases at J, with 1 base in the middle. The CDR3 consists of 12 residues. The germline CDR1 and CDR2 sequences are MNHEY and SVGAGI.

J is TRBJ1-1 and V is TRBV25-1, with 8 bases fitting TRBD1. The CDR3 loop spans 14 amino acids. V was clipped by 8 bases and J by 5 bases; unmatched bases: 10. The germline V gene encodes CDR1 MGHDK and CDR2 SYGVNS. The CDR3 nucleotides read TGTGCCAGCCCGATATCCGGGACAGGTACTGAAGCTTTCTTT. This codes for CASPISGTGTEAFF. Full variable domain (remainder filled in from reference TRBV25-1 and TRBJ1-1): EADIYQTPRYLVIGTGKKITLECSQTMGHDKMYWYQQDPGMELHLIHYSYGVNSTEKGDLSSESTVSRIRTEHFPLTLESARPSHTSQYLCASPISGTGTEAFFGQGTRLTVV.